This TCR beta chain was observed in a study of blood T cell repertoires in COVID-19 (dated by TCRdb to 2020 to 2022). The study in broad terms: Samples from collaborators originated in the United States, Italy and Spain and spanned both the acute and convalescent phases of COVID-19. The prospective study material was composed of cDNA or gDNA derived from T cells, B-cell-depleted T cells, or PBMCs. Subjects who had been exposed to COVID-19, were actively infected with it, or had recovered from it provided the deeply sampled blood TCRbeta repertoires that made up the dataset. The repertoires were made available in a free public database intended to serve as a resource for research on the immune response to SARS-CoV-2. The samples were drawn from the first 160 participants of the ongoing ImmuneRACE study and from 1,200 or so subjects provided by 6 global collaborators. Nearly every sample came with metadata listing a de-identified subject ID, COVID-19 status, age in years and sex. Where HLA class I and class II types were available, the types were taken from metadata supplied by the sample provider, not from assay-based typing.

Its CDR3 holds 15 amino acids, cysteine through phenylalanine. Solely the CDR3 DNA is kept, with 45 bases framed from the first base. The trim is 1 base for V and 6 bases for J, with a gap of 13 bases between the germline ends. Based on the germline V gene (reference sequence), the CDR1 and CDR2 sequences are LNHDA and SQIVND. This clone was counted only a few times. It has no known antigen specificity. The input lacks base qualities; no much larger clone sits a single base away. Study-level results and caveats: The quantity of clinical and demographic metadata differed by source and by participant and was supplied without curation.

At one collaborating source in Seattle, patients were enrolled during active infection and were followed longitudinally through the course of disease. Collaborating institutions collected whole blood in K2EDTA tubes following their own protocols. For TCRbeta analysis, collaborator samples were shipped as frozen whole blood, as isolated PBMCs, or as DNA extracted from either sample type. TCRbeta CDR3 regions were amplified from genomic DNA using the immunoSEQ Assay, a bias-controlled multiplex PCR. The authors processed their data as follows. The number of nucleated cells in each sample was estimated from the amplification of reference gene primers within the assay. Sequence reads were collapsed and filtered to measure the absolute abundance of every unique TCRbeta CDR3 rearrangement. For each sample, productive Simpson clonality was calculated as the square root of Simpson's diversity index across productive rearrangements. TCRdb took this table from immuneACCESS and kept in-frame rearrangements with V and J called. Such tables lack part of the clones; where checked against another copy, unresolved V genes explain under half of the gap, and the rest is unexplained. V, J and clone size reflect that table, while D and trimming were determined from the DNA. In all, the sample holds around 300,000 clones, and almost 90% of those were seen once. Jointly, the top ten make up about 1% of the sample.

Here the chain combines TRBV19 and TRBJ1-5, and possibly TRBD1, on 5 matching bases. This TCR derives from a woman aged 35 to 49 with COVID-19, enrolled during active disease. The sequenced material came from peripheral blood. The bases read TGTGCCAGTAGTATAGCTCCCGGACATGCTCAGCCCCAGCATTTT. It translates to CASSIAPGHAQPQHF. The reference TRBV19 and TRBJ1-5 proteins fill in what lies around the CDR3, so the full variable domain reads DGGITQSPKYLFRKEGQNVTLSCEQNLNHDAMYWYRQDPGQGLRLIYYSQIVNDFQKGDIAEGYSVSREKKESFPLTVTSAQKNPTAFYLCASSIAPGHAQPQHFGDGTRLSIL.